The clone carrying this TCR beta chain was observed a handful of times. Its antigen remains unidentified. The data originate from a study of CD8 T cells in ankylosing spondylitis. Findings and caveats of the study: With a CD8+ phenotype, disease-linked clones were relatively rare in peripheral blood. Significantly higher representation of disease-linked clones was reported for matched ankylosing spondylitis synovial fluid. In ankylosing spondylitis blood, a motif of 7 to 9 highly homologous TCR beta variants appeared characteristic.

The junction had 4 bases not matched to a gene; V was cut back by 8 bases and J by 7 bases. The CDR3 totals 12 residues. In germline, CDR1 is MDHEN, CDR2 SYDVKM. By quantitative 5'-RACE with molecular barcodes, the TCR beta libraries were made. TCRdb re-called the 5' RACE reads with MiXCR, one entry per CDR3 protein. The sample gives 300,000 to 350,000 distinct CDR3 sequences, 9.5% to 13% of which show up once; roughly 9% is in the top ten. The chain has TRBV28 and TRBJ2-1; 8 positions agree with TRBD1. Sequenced sample: blood, either unsorted or a sorted T cell fraction (not recorded which). This clonotype originated in a female donor with ankylosing spondylitis or in good health (not recorded which). The CDR3 bases are TGTGCCAGCTATACAGGGGGGAATGAGCAGTTCTTC. Amino acid sequence: CASYTGGNEQFF.